This T cell receptor (beta chain) was sequenced for a study of CDR3 diversity in severe acne. TCRdb recomputed calls from the PCR reads with MiXCR, one row per CDR3 protein. Here the sample spans approximately 97,000 distinct CDR3 sequences, roughly half being singletons. CDR1 SGHDT and CDR2 YYEEEE come from the germline V gene. This CDR3 contains 13 residues. The J segment lost 3 bases and the V segment lost 10 bases, leaving 5 bases of the junction unmatched. The genes are TRBV5-6 and TRBJ2-7, with TRBD2 matching 12 bases. Specimen: blood. This TCR was recovered from a male donor with acne. DNA for the CDR3: TGTGCCGGAGGACTAGCGGGGAACTACGAGCAGTACTTC. Amino acid sequence: CAGGLAGNYEQYF.